This T cell receptor beta chain was sequenced in a study of blood T cell repertoires in COVID-19 (dated by TCRdb to about 2020). In the study overall: The collaborator samples originated in the United States, Italy and Spain and spanned the acute and convalescent phases of COVID-19. Where HLA class I and class II types were available, the types were taken from metadata supplied by the sample provider, not from assay-based typing. The material from the prospective study consisted of cDNA or gDNA derived from T cells, B-cell-depleted T cells, or PBMCs. The repertoires were made available in a free public database intended to serve as a resource for research on the immune response to SARS-CoV-2. The sample metadata nearly always contained a de-identified subject ID, COVID-19 status, age in years and sex. Subjects who had been exposed to COVID-19, were actively infected with it, or had recovered from it provided the deeply sampled blood TCRbeta repertoires that made up the dataset. The samples were drawn from the first 160 participants of the ongoing ImmuneRACE study and from some 1,300 subjects provided by 6 global collaborators. The research as a whole found: How much clinical and demographic metadata was included differed by source and by participant, and the metadata was provided uncurated.

Whole blood was collected in K2EDTA tubes by collaborating institutions according to the institutions' own protocols. Collaborator samples were shipped for TCRbeta analysis as frozen whole blood, isolated PBMCs, or DNA extracted from either sample type. This clone showed up many times. Which antigen it targets is not known. Base qualities are not recorded, but no much larger clone differs from it by a single base. TCRbeta CDR3 regions were amplified from genomic DNA using the immunoSEQ Assay, a bias-controlled multiplex PCR. Under the source paper's analysis protocol: The number of nucleated cells in each sample was estimated by amplification of reference gene primers within the assay. To quantify the absolute abundance of each unique TCRbeta CDR3 rearrangement, sequence reads were collapsed and filtered. For each sample, productive Simpson clonality was calculated by taking the square root of Simpson's diversity index across productive rearrangements. The table was pulled from immuneACCESS by TCRdb, which kept in-frame rearrangements only. Such tables lose some clones; where checked, under half of the loss comes from unresolved V genes, and the rest has no known cause. Clone size and the V and J calls come from that table; the DNA yielded D and trimming. The table for this sample lists about 220,000 clones; roughly nine tenths of them were counted only once. The top ten clonotypes cover 0.65% to 0.85% of the sample.

V is shortened by 1 base, J by 4 bases, and the region joining them spans 20 bases. There are 18 amino acids in the CDR3, from cysteine to phenylalanine inclusive. The only DNA kept is the CDR3, 54 bases in frame from the first base. The germline V gene encodes CDR1 SGHVS and CDR2 FNYEAQ. The chain is made from TRBV7-6 and TRBJ1-3, with the identity of the D gene unclear. Sequenced: peripheral blood. The clonotype originates from a man aged 35 to 55 with acute or convalescent COVID-19. The nucleotide sequence is given as TGTGCCAGCAGCTTAGAAGTACGACCCCGAGGATCGGGAAACACCATATATTTT. Its protein reads: CASSLEVRPRGSGNTIYF.